The 31 T cell receptor beta chains below all came from one sample that was sequenced in a study of blood T cell repertoires in COVID-19 (dated by TCRdb to the early 2020s). Library construction relied on the immunoSEQ multiplex PCR assay. TCRdb retrieved this table from immuneACCESS and kept in-frame rearrangements only. Not all clones are present; in checked studies, unresolved V genes account for under half, and no reason is known for the remainder. Here the sample has some 140,000 clones; about 90% occur a single time. The top ten clonotypes cover 0.55% of the sample. The sample taken for sequencing was peripheral blood. All receptors derive from a man aged 50 to 59 with acute or convalescent COVID-19.

The J gene is TRBJ1-2, the V gene TRBV29-1, with 10 nucleotides matching TRBD1. In germline, CDR1 is SQVTM, CDR2 ANQGSEA. Germline trimming cut 8 bases from V and 7 bases from J; bases unmatched to any gene: 10. The CDR3 extends over 13 amino acids. The CDR3 loop is CSISGQGRGGYTF. In DNA, the CDR3 is TGCAGCATCTCGGGACAGGGGAGGGGTGGCTACACCTTC.

V is TRBV5-5 and J is TRBJ2-2; D may be TRBD2 (5 bases). The CDR3 is 16 amino acids. Looked up from germline, CDR1 is SGHKS and CDR2 is YYEKEE (reference sequence). V lost 0 bases, J lost 4 bases, and 13 bases lay in between. In DNA, the CDR3 is TGTGCCAGCAGCTTGGCAGGTGGAGGAGTCACCGGGGAGCTGTTTTTT. This gives the protein CASSLAGGGVTGELFF.

This clone occurred once. This rearrangement joins TRBV3-1 (or the pseudogene TRBV3-2) to TRBJ2-5; 10 bases are a match to TRBD2. The CDR3 has 16 residues. Germline V gene lookup returns CDR1 LGHDT and CDR2 YNNKEL (reference sequence). The ends lost 1 base at V and 5 bases at J; junction bases unmatched: 7. CDR3 sequence reads: CASSQVASGSWETQYF. CDR3 nucleotides: TGTGCCAGCAGCCAAGTGGCTAGCGGGAGTTGGGAGACCCAGTACTTC.

This clone showed up just a few times. The gene calls are TRBV7-2 and TRBJ2-5; maybe TRBD2 (6 bases). The CDR3 consists of 17 residues. Germline V CDR1 and CDR2: SGHTA, FQGNSA. Trimming stripped 5 bases from V and 5 bases from J, with 24 bases between. The CDR3 DNA follows: TGTGCCAGCAGCGTCTTCCCCCGCGGCCCGGCGGGGGAGACCCAGTACTTC. This codes for CASSVFPRGPAGETQYF.

This chain's CDR3 is CASSPGSSPYNEQFF. CDR3 DNA: TGTGCCAGCAGCCCAGGGTCGTCGCCGTACAATGAGCAGTTCTTC. V is TRBV9 and J is TRBJ2-1, with TRBD1 as a possible D gene (5 bases). The CDR3 is 15 residues long. The V and J ends lost 4 bases and 4 bases respectively, with 15 bases between them. The germline CDR1 and CDR2 sequences are SGDLS and YYNGEE. Supplemented by reference TRBV9 and TRBJ2-1, the full variable domain reads DSGVTQTPKHLITATGQRVTLRCSPRSGDLSVYWYQQSLDQGLQFLIQYYNGEERAKGNILERFSAQQFPDLHSELNLSSLELGDSALYFCASSPGSSPYNEQFFGPGTRLTVL.

This rearrangement joins TRBV2 to TRBJ1-1; D gene ambiguous. The CDR3 is made up of 15 amino acids. V gave up 3 bases and J gave up 4 bases, with 15 bases separating them. Germline V CDR1 and CDR2: SNHLY, FYNNEI. CDR3 sequence: CASSERMTPGTEAFF. The CDR3 DNA is TGTGCCAGCAGTGAGCGGATGACCCCGGGCACTGAAGCTTTCTTT.

The gene calls are TRBV30 and TRBJ1-2; no definite D call. The germline V and J ends were trimmed by 0 bases and 4 bases, with 9 bases remaining between them. CDR1 GTSNPN and CDR2 SVGIG come from the germline V gene (reference sequence). CDR3 length equals 13 residues. In DNA, the CDR3 is TGTGCCTGGAGTGTCGGGGTCGGCTATGGCTACACCTTC. Its protein product is CAWSVGVGYGYTF.

The chain links TRBV14 to TRBJ2-7; 9 nucleotides agree with TRBD2. The V and J ends lost 5 bases and 3 bases, in that order; junction bases with no gene match: 11. Germline values: CDR1 SGHDN, CDR2 FVKESK. CDR3 length equals 16 residues. CDR3 loop: CASSAGTSPPIYEQYF. CDR3 nucleotides: TGTGCCAGCAGCGCGGGGACTAGCCCTCCCATCTACGAGCAGTACTTC.

The genes are TRBV27 and TRBJ2-2; a weak D match, TRBD1 (6 bases). The CDR3 is 14 residues long. The germline gives CDR1 MNHEY, CDR2 SMNVEV (reference sequence). The V end was cut by 6 bases, the J end by 3 bases, with 11 bases between. The CDR3 DNA reads as TGTGCCAGCAGGCACAGGGTTGACACCGGGGAGCTGTTTTTT. Residues: CASRHRVDTGELFF.

The chain uses TRBV18 and TRBJ2-5; D may be TRBD2 (6 bases). Between the trimmed V and J ends, which lost 3 bases and 9 bases, there was a span of 20 bases. Germline values: CDR1 KGHSH, CDR2 LQKENI. The CDR3 runs 15 residues. In DNA form, the CDR3 reads TGTGCCAGCTCACCCGACGGGGACTCGGGGGAGGCCCAGTACTTC. This translates into CASSPDGDSGEAQYF.

This chain links TRBV27 with TRBJ2-7, with 7 bases identical to TRBD1. J gave up 6 bases and V 1 base, and 3 bases lay outside the gene matches. There are 13 residues in the CDR3. Germline CDR1 reads MNHEY; CDR2 reads SMNVEV (reference sequence). CDR3 protein: CASSLWDSSEQYF. In DNA form, the CDR3 reads TGTGCCAGCAGTTTATGGGACAGCAGCGAGCAGTACTTC.

The gene calls are TRBV27 and TRBJ1-3, with a weak D call TRBD1 (6 bases). Between the trimmed V and J ends, which lost 8 bases and 0 bases, there was a span of 8 bases. Germline CDR1 and CDR2: MNHEY and SMNVEV (reference sequence). The CDR3 contains 13 residues. The CDR3 loop is CASGQISGNTIYF. For the CDR3, the DNA is TGTGCCAGCGGACAGATCTCTGGAAACACCATATATTTT.

The genes are TRBV18 and TRBJ2-2, with 7 nucleotides matching TRBD1. The CDR3 totals 14 residues. CDR1 KGHSH and CDR2 LQKENI come from the germline V gene. V lost 5 bases, J lost 6 bases, and 6 bases stayed unmatched. CDR3 amino acids: CASSADRDPGELFF. CDR3 bases: TGTGCCAGCTCAGCCGACAGGGATCCCGGGGAGCTGTTTTTT.

This chain connects TRBV28 to TRBJ2-7; possible D gene TRBD1, 6 bases. Germline V gene sequence: CDR1 MDHEN, CDR2 SYDVKM. Trimming pared 6 bases from V and 0 bases from J, leaving 15 bases between. This CDR3 region has 15 residues. The CDR3, as DNA: TGTGCCAGCAGCGACGGACAGTTCCTCTCCTACGAGCAGTACTTC. Translating it yields CASSDGQFLSYEQYF. The whole variable domain, remainder taken from reference TRBV28 and TRBJ2-7, is DVKVTQSSRYLVKRTGEKVFLECVQDMDHENMFWYRQDPGLGLRLIYFSYDVKMKEKGDIPEGYSVSREKKERFSLILESASTNQTSMYLCASSDGQFLSYEQYFGPGTRLTVT.

This rearrangement joins TRBV7-9 to TRBJ2-5; TRBD2 agrees at 7 bases. Trimming at V came to 0 bases and at J to 3 bases, leaving 4 bases not matched to a gene. The length of the CDR3 is 15 residues. Germline V gene lookup returns CDR1 SEHNR and CDR2 FQNEAQ (reference sequence). This CDR3 is CASSLAGGTEETQYF. CDR3 coding DNA: TGTGCCAGCAGCTTAGCGGGAGGGACGGAAGAGACCCAGTACTTC.

The chain has TRBV27 and TRBJ1-6, with 9 nucleotides matching TRBD1. The CDR3 length is 13 residues. V dropped 8 bases and J dropped 9; count of bases not matched to a gene: 5. The V gene's germline CDR1 is MNHEY and CDR2 SMNVEV (reference sequence). CDR3: CASRWDRASPLHF. The CDR3 nucleotides read TGTGCCAGCCGATGGGACAGGGCTTCACCCCTCCACTTT.

DNA of the CDR3: TGCAGCGTAGCCCGGGACAGGGGGTACTATGGCTACACCTTC. It is translated as CSVARDRGYYGYTF. J is TRBJ1-2 and V is TRBV29-1; 11 positions match TRBD1. Trimming removed 6 bases from V and 3 bases from J; junction bases left unmatched: 6. The germline V gene has CDR1 SQVTM and CDR2 ANQGSEA. The CDR3 is 14 residues long.

The chain combines TRBV6-1 with TRBJ1-1; D is possibly TRBD1 (5 bases). The germline V gene has CDR1 MNHNS and CDR2 SASEGT. This CDR3 has 16 residues. The germline V and J ends were trimmed by 3 bases and 5 bases, with 19 bases remaining between them. Written as DNA, the CDR3 is TGTGCCAGCAGTGACGTTGGCTGGGGCGAAATTACTGAAGCTTTCTTT. It specifies CASSDVGWGEITEAFF.

The CDR3 DNA is TGTGCCAGCAGCTTGCGGGTTTATGGCTACACCTTC. Protein: CASSLRVYGYTF. The genes are TRBV7-9 and TRBJ1-2; D unclear. The CDR3 runs 12 residues. Germline CDR1 is SEHNR and CDR2 is FQNEAQ (reference sequence). Trimming shortened V by 3 bases and J by 5 bases, and 7 bases separated the two germline ends.

The gene calls are TRBV18 and TRBJ2-1; 10 bases line up with TRBD1. CDR3 length: 14 residues. V gave up 5 bases and J gave up 5 bases; unmatched junction bases: 3. Germline CDR1 and CDR2: KGHSH and LQKENI. The CDR3 region is CASSTGQGDNEQFF. CDR3 coding DNA: TGTGCCAGCTCAACCGGACAGGGGGACAATGAGCAGTTCTTC.

The chain links TRBV6-6 to TRBJ1-1; D possibly corresponds to TRBD1 (5 bases). CDR1 and CDR2 from the germline V gene are MNHNY and SVGAGI (reference sequence). The CDR3 extends over 18 amino acids. Trimming took 6 bases from V and 4 from J, leaving 27 bases between them. The CDR3 DNA sequence: TGTGCCAGCAGCCGAACTGCAGGTTTCAACCCGGGGGTCACTGAAGCTTTCTTT. Translating gives CASSRTAGFNPGVTEAFF.

This chain joins TRBV4-2 and TRBJ2-1; 11 bases line up with TRBD1. CDR1 LGHNA and CDR2 YNFKEQ come from the germline V gene. J gave up 4 bases and V 0 bases, and 11 bases lay outside the gene matches. The CDR3 spans 19 residues. The CDR3 sequence is CASSQEEVGTGGGYNEQFF. In DNA form, the CDR3 reads TGTGCCAGCAGCCAAGAAGAGGTCGGGACAGGGGGGGGTTACAATGAGCAGTTCTTC.

The genes are TRBV9 and TRBJ2-1, with a weak D call TRBD2 (6 bases). Trimming shortened V by 4 bases and J by 4 bases, and 18 bases separated the two germline ends. CDR3 length: 16 residues. Per the germline V gene, CDR1 is SGDLS and CDR2 is YYNGEE. CDR3 DNA sequence: TGTGCCAGCAGCCCCCCCTCGGGGGAAGGGTACAATGAGCAGTTCTTC. Protein: CASSPPSGEGYNEQFF.

This chain connects TRBV5-5 to TRBJ1-4; D unresolved. The CDR3 spans 19 residues. Trimming left V 2 bases short and J 0 bases short, with 20 bases between. Germline V gives CDR1 SGHKS, CDR2 YYEKEE (reference sequence). CDR3: CASSFSGVGTASTNEKLFF. Written as DNA, the CDR3 is TGTGCCAGCAGCTTTTCGGGAGTGGGCACAGCTTCAACTAATGAAAAACTGTTTTTT.

This chain connects TRBV2 to TRBJ2-7; TRBD2 might be the D (6 bases). Trimming cost V 2 bases and J 2 bases, with 7 bases left between them. The CDR3 is 13 residues long. In germline, CDR1 is SNHLY, CDR2 FYNNEI. The DNA for the CDR3 is TGTGCCAGCAGTGAATCGGGGGCCTACGAGCAGTACGTC. Protein product: CASSESGAYEQYV.

Remarks on this clone: Lacking the conserved final phenylalanine or tryptophan, this CDR3 likely reflects a read error. The DNA is omitted, as the CDR3 cannot be located on it reliably, and the CDR3 follows TCRdb's listing. This CDR3 reads CASRQRTAPNLQ. The J gene is TRBJ1-4, the V gene TRBV12-2; the table's TRBD1 call for D was not verified on the DNA. TRBV12-2 is termed a pseudogene. The CDR3 has 12 residues if both end residues are counted.

This chain joins TRBV2 and TRBJ2-2; D is possibly TRBD1 (6 bases). V dropped 6 bases and J dropped 2 bases, with 10 bases sitting between them. The CDR3 is 14 residues long. Germline V gives CDR1 SNHLY, CDR2 FYNNEI. As DNA, the CDR3 is TGTGCCAGCAGCTGGACAGCCAACACCGGGGAGCTGTTTTTT. Protein: CASSWTANTGELFF.

There are a few counts of this clone. The V call is TRBV30, the J call TRBJ2-5; 8 positions match TRBD2. The CDR3 runs 15 residues. The germline gives CDR1 GTSNPN, CDR2 SVGIG (reference sequence). Trimming cost V 5 bases and J 6 bases; bases outside gene matches: 14. The CDR3 DNA is TGTGCCTGGGTCCTGGACGGGAGGGCGAGAAAGACCCAGTACTTC. Its protein is CAWVLDGRARKTQYF. Full variable domain (missing parts from reference TRBV30 and TRBJ2-5): SQTIHQWPATLVQPVGSPLSLECTVEGTSNPNLYWYRQAAGRGLQLLFYSVGIGQISSEVPQNLSASRPQDRQFILSSKKLLLSDSGFYLCAWVLDGRARKTQYFGPGTRLLVL.

The chain recombines TRBV18 with TRBJ1-6; possible D gene TRBD1, 6 bases. The length of the CDR3 is 14 residues. Looked up from germline, CDR1 is KGHSH and CDR2 is LQKENI. V lost 2 bases and J lost 10, with 12 bases in between. The CDR3 protein is CASSPAGALSPLHF. CDR3 DNA: TGTGCCAGCTCACCAGCAGGGGCTTTATCACCCCTCCACTTT.

The chain carries TRBV7-2 and TRBJ1-4, with a tentative D call TRBD1 (6 bases). Germline lookup yields CDR1 SGHTA and CDR2 FQGNSA. The CDR3 spans 15 residues. Trimming left V 5 bases short and J 6 bases short, with 16 bases between. The CDR3 coding sequence is TGTGCCAGCAGCCCATCGGCAGGGGTATATGAAAAACTGTTTTTT. Amino acids: CASSPSAGVYEKLFF.

The V call is TRBV2, the J call TRBJ1-2; D is undetermined. The germline V and J ends were trimmed by 3 bases and 1 base, with 12 bases remaining between them. Germline V CDR1 and CDR2: SNHLY, FYNNEI. This CDR3 has 15 amino acids. This CDR3 is CASSDRGVVNYGYTF. The CDR3 DNA follows: TGTGCCAGCAGTGACCGGGGTGTCGTTAACTATGGCTACACCTTC.